Presented here are 28 T cell receptor beta chains from one specimen sequenced in a study of Tregs in tolerant kidney transplant recipients. Generated by immunoSEQ multiplex PCR, the TCRdb table keeps only in-frame clones and is missing some. This sample has 90,000 to 130,000 clones, with 90% found just once. The sequences come from CD4+ T cells from blood, collected before the transplant. The source is a human donor who received a combined kidney and bone marrow transplant.

The DNA of the CDR3 is TGTGCCAGCAGTTACCGGGGTGGGACTGAAGCTTTCTTT. This translates into CASSYRGGTEAFF. The gene calls are TRBV6-5 and TRBJ1-1; D not resolved. Between the trimmed V and J ends, which lost 2 bases and 5 bases, there was a span of 9 bases. The germline V gene encodes CDR1 MNHEY and CDR2 SVGAGI. The CDR3 is 13 amino acids.

V is TRBV2 and J is TRBJ1-6, with D perhaps matching TRBD1 (6 bases). The CDR3 is 13 amino acids. V shed 7 bases and J shed 4 bases, with 8 bases lying between them. CDR1 is SNHLY, CDR2 FYNNEI, per germline. The CDR3: CASTDRYNSPLHF. The DNA for the CDR3 is TGTGCCAGCACTGACAGGTATAATTCACCCCTCCACTTT.

The genes are TRBV19 and TRBJ2-7, with 10 nucleotides matching TRBD2. This CDR3 spans 14 amino acids. Germline V gene data show CDR1 as LNHDA and CDR2 as SQIVND (reference sequence). Germline trimming cut 6 bases from V and 3 bases from J; bases unmatched to any gene: 5. The CDR3 nucleotides read TGTGCCAGTAGCAGGACTAGCGGCATCTACGAGCAGTACTTC. As protein: CASSRTSGIYEQYF.

This chain joins TRBV7-9 and TRBJ2-2; D is possibly TRBD2 (5 bases). The CDR3 runs to 19 residues. CDR1 and CDR2 from the germline V gene are SEHNR and FQNEAQ (reference sequence). V lost 5 bases and J 1 base, leaving 23 bases between the germline ends. The CDR3 nucleotides read TGTGCCAGCAGCCAGCTGGTAGCGCGAAATACGTTGAACACCGGGGAGCTGTTTTTT. This gives the protein CASSQLVARNTLNTGELFF. The full variable domain, rest sourced from reference TRBV7-9 and TRBJ2-2, is DTGVSQNPRHKITKRGQNVTFRCDPISEHNRLYWYRQTLGQGPEFLTYFQNEAQLEKSRLLSDRFSAERPKGSFSTLEIQRTEQGDSAMYLCASSQLVARNTLNTGELFFGEGSRLTVL.

The V and J genes are TRBV5-1 and TRBJ2-3, with 7 bases aligning to TRBD2. Germline loops: CDR1 SGHRS, CDR2 YFSETQ. The CDR3 consists of 15 residues. V lost 0 bases to trimming and J lost 2 bases; unmatched junction nucleotides: 3. DNA of the CDR3: TGCGCCAGCAGCTTGGGTGGGGGGGACACAGATACGCAGTATTTT. It yields the protein CASSLGGGDTDTQYF. The full variable domain, rest sourced from reference TRBV5-1 and TRBJ2-3, is KAGVTQTPRYLIKTRGQQVTLSCSPISGHRSVSWYQQTPGQGLQFLFEYFSETQRNKGNFPGRFSGRQFSNSRSEMNVSTLELGDSALYLCASSLGGGDTDTQYFGPGTRLTVL.

In this sample, this clone turned up once. The chain is built from TRBV23-1 and TRBJ2-6; 7 bases align to TRBD1. TRBV23-1 is flagged as an ORF with uncertain function. This CDR3 is 21 amino acids long. V trimming: 6 bases; J trimming: 0 bases; junction bases outside the gene matches: 20. CDR3: CASSQITPRRQGDSGANVLTF. The DNA for the CDR3 is TGCGCCAGCAGCCAAATCACTCCCCGACGACAGGGTGACTCTGGGGCCAACGTCCTGACTTTC.

The chain joins TRBV21-1 to TRBJ2-7; TRBD2 is the table's D call, not checked against the DNA. TRBV21-1 is a known pseudogene. This CDR3 has 17 amino acids. The CDR3 nucleotides read TGTGCCAGCAGCAAAGGCACTGAAGCGGGAGACTCCTACGAGCAGTACTTC. This gives the protein CASSKGTEAGDSYEQYF.

The chain carries TRBV2 and TRBJ1-2; D might be TRBD1 (5 bases). V shed 4 bases and J shed 7 bases, with 10 bases lying between them. Germline CDR1 is SNHLY and CDR2 is FYNNEI. This CDR3 spans 12 amino acids. CDR3: CASSATGFGYTF. DNA of the CDR3: TGTGCCAGCAGTGCCACAGGCTTTGGCTACACCTTC. The complete variable domain, with remaining parts taken from reference TRBV2 and TRBJ1-2, reads EPEVTQTPSHQVTQMGQEVILRCVPISNHLYFYWYRQILGQKVEFLVSFYNNEISEKSEIFDDQFSVERPDGSNFTLKIRSTKLEDSAMYFCASSATGFGYTFGSGTRLTVV.

CDR3 loop: CSARDPYEQYF. In DNA, the CDR3 is TGCAGTGCTAGAGATCCTTACGAGCAGTACTTC. The chain links TRBV20-1 to TRBJ2-7, with D uncertain. CDR1 is DFQATT and CDR2 is SNEGSKA in the germline V gene (reference sequence). This CDR3 spans 11 amino acids. V shed 0 bases and J shed 4 bases, with 4 bases lying between them.

This chain connects TRBV28 to TRBJ1-3; possibly TRBD1 for D (5 bases). CDR3 length: 14 residues. Germline-derived CDR1 and CDR2 are MDHEN and SYDVKM. Trimming pared 6 bases from V and 2 bases from J, leaving 11 bases between. For the CDR3, the DNA is TGTGCCAGCAGCCCGGGGGGGGCTGGAAACACCATATATTTT. It specifies CASSPGGAGNTIYF.

This chain links TRBV10-3 with TRBJ2-2, with TRBD2 identical over 7 bases. CDR3 size: 12 residues. Germline assignment: CDR1 ENHRY and CDR2 SYGVKD. V dropped 10 bases and J dropped 5; count of bases not matched to a gene: 4. CDR3 nucleotides: TGTGCCAGTAGGGGAGGGACCGGGGAGCTGTTTTTT. Its protein is CASRGGTGELFF.

V gene TRBV27 combines with J gene TRBJ2-7; 8 bases align to TRBD2. In germline, CDR1 is MNHEY, CDR2 SMNVEV (reference sequence). Unmatched junction bases numbered 12, after V lost 5 bases and J lost 3 bases. The CDR3 runs 16 residues. This CDR3 is CASSRGGLADGYEQYF. The CDR3 DNA reads TGTGCCAGCAGTCGGGGGGGGCTAGCGGATGGCTACGAGCAGTACTTC.

The chain employs TRBV6-5 and TRBJ2-1; TRBD2 might be the D (6 bases). The V gene's germline CDR1 is MNHEY and CDR2 SVGAGI. The CDR3 loop spans 15 amino acids. The germline V and J ends were trimmed by 6 bases and 7 bases, with 19 bases remaining between them. The CDR3 here is CASRKLAGNPNEQFF. The CDR3 coding sequence is TGTGCCAGCAGAAAGCTCGCGGGGAACCCTAATGAGCAGTTCTTC.

The V and J genes are TRBV6-4 and TRBJ1-1; D may be TRBD1 (6 bases). Trimming left V 6 bases short and J 7 bases short, with 18 bases between. This CDR3 has 14 amino acids. Germline CDR1 is MRHNA and CDR2 is SNTAGT. CDR3 sequence: CASSLDRTGGEAFF. Written as DNA, the CDR3 is TGTGCCAGCAGCCTCGACAGGACTGGGGGTGAAGCTTTCTTT.

CDR3 bases: TGTGCCAGCAGCCGGGACACCCCTAGGGGAGAGACCCAGTACTTC. Translation: CASSRDTPRGETQYF. The chain combines TRBV6-5 with TRBJ2-5; a weak D match, TRBD1 (6 bases). The CDR3 runs to 15 residues. CDR1 is MNHEY and CDR2 is SVGAGI in the germline V gene. V was cut by 6 bases and J by 4 bases, with 18 bases left in between.

The chain recombines TRBV6-5 with TRBJ2-1, with D tentatively TRBD2 (5 bases). Per the germline V gene, CDR1 is MNHEY and CDR2 is SVGAGI. The CDR3 is made up of 13 amino acids. V lost 5 bases, J lost 6 bases, and 11 bases lay in between. CDR3 nucleotides: TGTGCCAGCAGTCGGGGATTGGGCAATGAGCAGTTCTTC. Its translation: CASSRGLGNEQFF.

This clone was picked up a small number of times. The gene calls are TRBV9 and TRBJ2-5; 16 bases line up with TRBD2. The CDR3 has 15 amino acids. The germline CDR1 and CDR2 sequences are SGDLS and YYNGEE. V lost 5 bases, J lost 5 bases, and 3 bases stayed unmatched. The CDR3 DNA is TGTGCCAGCAGGGGACTAGCGGGAGGGGGGGAGACCCAGTACTTC. This encodes CASRGLAGGGETQYF.

The rearrangement links TRBV10-3 to TRBJ1-2, with D tentatively TRBD1 (5 bases). The V end was cut by 1 base, the J end by 3 bases, with 6 bases between. The CDR3 extends over 13 amino acids. Germline V gives CDR1 ENHRY, CDR2 SYGVKD. The CDR3 DNA follows: TGTGCCATCAGTGAGTTAGGGGACTATGGCTACACCTTC. The encoded protein is CAISELGDYGYTF.

J is TRBJ1-1 and V is TRBV5-1; maybe TRBD1 (5 bases). Trimming stripped 6 bases from V and 5 bases from J, with 20 bases between. Per the germline V gene, CDR1 is SGHRS and CDR2 is YFSETQ. The CDR3 runs to 15 residues. The CDR3: CASKVGQGWSTEAFF. DNA of the CDR3: TGCGCCAGCAAAGTCGGTCAGGGATGGTCTACTGAAGCTTTCTTT.

V and J are TRBV5-5 and TRBJ1-4; 9 bases align to TRBD1. The germline gives CDR1 SGHKS, CDR2 YYEKEE (reference sequence). The CDR3 length is 20 residues. V trimming: 7 bases; J trimming: 7 bases; junction bases outside the gene matches: 26. In nucleotides, the CDR3 is TGTGCCAGCCCGCGACGTCGAGTTGGGACAGGGTCGAGCAGTGGTGAAAAACTGTTTTTT. This encodes CASPRRRVGTGSSSGEKLFF.

The V and J genes are TRBV6-5 and TRBJ1-1; D may be TRBD1 (5 bases). Germline lookup yields CDR1 MNHEY and CDR2 SVGAGI. V gave up 2 bases and J gave up 5 bases, with 12 bases separating them. This CDR3 contains 14 residues. CDR3 residues: CASSYRGEGTEAFF. The CDR3 DNA follows: TGTGCCAGCAGTTACAGGGGTGAAGGGACTGAAGCTTTCTTT.

This chain links TRBV29-1 with TRBJ1-2; TRBD1 matches 10 bases. The CDR3 runs 12 residues. The germline CDR1 and CDR2 sequences are SQVTM and ANQGSEA. V was pared by 6 bases and J by 8 bases, with 6 bases of the junction left unmatched. The CDR3 is CSVGTGEKGYTF. The CDR3, as DNA: TGCAGCGTCGGGACAGGGGAGAAGGGCTACACCTTC.

This clone showed up just once. This chain uses TRBV11-1 with TRBJ1-2; 8 nucleotides line up with TRBD1. V gave up 5 bases and J gave up 4 bases; unmatched junction bases: 3. Germline CDR1 reads SGHAT; CDR2 reads FQDESV (reference sequence). The CDR3 extends over 13 amino acids. The CDR3 is CASSTGTGYGYTF. CDR3 coding DNA: TGTGCCAGCAGCACCGGGACAGGCTATGGCTACACCTTC. The entire variable domain, with the rest obtained from reference TRBV11-1 and TRBJ1-2, is as follows: EAEVAQSPRYKITEKSQAVAFWCDPISGHATLYWYRQILGQGPELLVQFQDESVVDDSQLPKDRFSAERLKGVDSTLKIQPAELGDSAMYLCASSTGTGYGYTFGSGTRLTVV.

Only one count was recorded for this clone. The V gene is TRBV5-6, the J gene TRBJ2-5; D is unclear. The CDR3 is 13 amino acids. V lost 1 base, J lost 2 bases, and 6 bases lay in between. The germline gives CDR1 SGHDT, CDR2 YYEEEE. CDR3 DNA sequence: TGTGCCAGCAGCTTGCTATCGCAAGAGACCCAGTACTTC. It specifies CASSLLSQETQYF.

The J gene is TRBJ2-3, the V gene TRBV23-1; D call uncertain. TRBV23-1 is labeled an ORF, and its function is uncertain. V lost 3 bases to trimming and J lost 1 base, with 8 bases between them. There are 14 residues in the CDR3. The DNA for the CDR3 is TGCGCCAGCAGTCACAACACCTGCACAGATACGCAGTATTTT. Its translation: CASSHNTCTDTQYF.

Worth noting for this clone: This sample includes further DNA sequences coding for the same CDR3. V usage is TRBV27 and J usage is TRBJ2-1, with 7 bases aligning to TRBD2. Germline CDR1 reads MNHEY; CDR2 reads SMNVEV (reference sequence). This CDR3 comprises 15 residues. V lost 3 bases to trimming and J lost 0 bases; unmatched junction nucleotides: 2. CDR3 nucleotides: TGTGCCAGCAGTTTCGGCGGGAGCTCCTACAATGAGCAGTTCTTC. This gives the protein CASSFGGSSYNEQFF.

This sequence joins TRBV18 and TRBJ2-7; weak D call: TRBD1 (6 bases). CDR1 and CDR2 (germline): KGHSH, LQKENI. V lost 4 bases, J lost 3 bases, and 19 bases lay in between. CDR3 length: 16 residues. The CDR3 protein is CASSQGRGIHLYEQYF. CDR3 DNA sequence: TGTGCCAGCTCACAGGGCAGGGGAATACACCTCTACGAGCAGTACTTC.

The chain uses TRBV10-1 and TRBJ2-7; 7 bases match TRBD1. CDR3 length: 13 amino acids. Germline V gene lookup returns CDR1 WNHNN and CDR2 SYGVQD (reference sequence). J was trimmed by 7 bases and V by 6 bases; bases with no gene match: 9. The chain's CDR3 is CASSHNRQGEQYF. CDR3 bases: TGCGCCAGCAGCCACAACCGACAGGGTGAGCAGTACTTC.